This T cell receptor beta chain is from a study of shared clonotypes between healthy human individuals. The CDR3 spans 11 residues. CDR1 SNHLY and CDR2 FYNNEI come from the germline V gene. The ends were cut back, 5 bases at V and 6 bases at J, with 8 bases in the middle. Repertoires were generated with immunoSEQ multiplex PCR, while TCRdb's copy carries only in-frame clones and drops some. This sample has 2 million or so clones, with 90% to 95% found just once. This sequence originates from a young man in good health. The specimen sequenced was naive CD4+ T cells sorted from blood. The subset: CD45RA+ positively selected. The gene calls are TRBV2 and TRBJ2-7; D ambiguous. The DNA of the CDR3 is TGTGCCAGCAGTTCGGCTCGCGAGCAGTACTTC. Amino acids: CASSSAREQYF.